What follows are 4 T cell receptor beta chains derived from one specimen sequenced in a study of blood T cell repertoires in COVID-19. Using immunoSEQ multiplex PCR, the repertoire was profiled, and TCRdb retains in-frame clones only, with some absent. In the table there are 150,000 to 200,000 clones, 65% to 90% of which are singletons. Sequenced sample: peripheral blood. These receptors all stem from a man in his fifties or sixties with acute or convalescent COVID-19.

V is TRBV19 and J is TRBJ2-2; 7 positions match TRBD1. The CDR3 consists of 13 residues. V lost 4 bases to trimming and J lost 6 bases; unmatched junction nucleotides: 2. CDR1 and CDR2 (germline): LNHDA, SQIVND (reference sequence). This CDR3 reads CASSTQGAGELFF. The CDR3 DNA follows: TGTGCCAGTAGTACTCAGGGGGCCGGGGAGCTGTTTTTT.

This clone was seen just once. The chain joins TRBV29-1 to TRBJ2-3, with D possibly matching TRBD2 (7 bases). Germline V gives CDR1 SQVTM, CDR2 ANQGSEA. The CDR3 runs 12 residues. Trimming shortened V by 8 bases and J by 1 base, and 10 bases separated the two germline ends. The CDR3 sequence: CSLGGGTDTQYF. In nucleotides, the CDR3 is TGCAGCCTAGGGGGGGGCACAGATACGCAGTATTTT.

This chain links TRBV29-1 with TRBJ2-5; 9 bases fit TRBD2. The germline V gene has CDR1 SQVTM and CDR2 ANQGSEA. The CDR3 contains 13 residues. V dropped 6 bases and J dropped 3; count of bases not matched to a gene: 5. The CDR3 protein is CSVSASGKETQYF. In nucleotides, the CDR3 is TGCAGCGTGTCGGCTAGCGGGAAAGAGACCCAGTACTTC. Variable domain in full (rest from reference TRBV29-1 and TRBJ2-5): SAVISQKPSRDICQRGTSLTIQCQVDSQVTMMFWYRQQPGQSLTLIATANQGSEATYESGFVIDKFPISRPNLTFSTLTVSNMSPEDSSIYLCSVSASGKETQYFGPGTRLLVL.

This clone was seen only a few times. The rearrangement links TRBV5-3 to TRBJ2-2; 8 positions match TRBD2. TRBV5-3 falls under the ORF class, with uncertain function. V lost 2 bases to trimming and J lost 5 bases; unmatched junction nucleotides: 8. This CDR3 spans 16 amino acids. For the CDR3, the DNA is TGTGCCAGAAGCTTTCGCCGGGGGGGCCGGACCGGGGAGCTGTTTTTT. This codes for CARSFRRGGRTGELFF.